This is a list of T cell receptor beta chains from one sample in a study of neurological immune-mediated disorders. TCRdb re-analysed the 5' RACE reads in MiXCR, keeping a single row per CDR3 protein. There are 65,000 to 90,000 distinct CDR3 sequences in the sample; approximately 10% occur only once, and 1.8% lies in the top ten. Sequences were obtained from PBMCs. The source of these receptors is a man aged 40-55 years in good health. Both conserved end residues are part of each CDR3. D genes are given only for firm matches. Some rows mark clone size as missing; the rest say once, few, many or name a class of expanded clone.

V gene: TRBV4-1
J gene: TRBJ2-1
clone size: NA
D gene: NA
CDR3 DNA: TGCGCCAGCAGCCAAGGACTTGAGCAGTTCTTC
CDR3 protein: CASSQGLEQFF

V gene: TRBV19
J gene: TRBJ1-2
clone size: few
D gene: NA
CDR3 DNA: TGTGCCAGTAGTCCCTCCTCCAGCAAAGTCTATGGCTACACCTTC
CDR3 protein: CASSPSSSKVYGYTF

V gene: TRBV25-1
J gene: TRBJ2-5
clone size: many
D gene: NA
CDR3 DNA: TGTGCCAGCAGTGTTCAAAAGACCCAGTACTTC
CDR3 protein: CASSVQKTQYF

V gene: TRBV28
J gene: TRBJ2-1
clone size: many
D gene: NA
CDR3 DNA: TGTGCCAGCAGCCCGGTGTTTTCCTACAATGAGCAGTTCTTC
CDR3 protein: CASSPVFSYNEQFF

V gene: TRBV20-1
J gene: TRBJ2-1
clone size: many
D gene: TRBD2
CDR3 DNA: TGCAGTGCTAGAAAGACTAGCGGGACCTACAATGAGCAGTTCTTC
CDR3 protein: CSARKTSGTYNEQFF

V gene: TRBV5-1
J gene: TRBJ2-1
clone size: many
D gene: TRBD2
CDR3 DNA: TGCGCCAGCACCACAAAGGGACTAGCGAATAAAGATGAGCAGTTCTTC
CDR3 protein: CASTTKGLANKDEQFF

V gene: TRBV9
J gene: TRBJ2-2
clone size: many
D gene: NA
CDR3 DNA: TGTGCCAGCAGCGTGTTCGGGACCCCGAACACCGGGGAGCTGTTTTTT
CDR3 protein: CASSVFGTPNTGELFF

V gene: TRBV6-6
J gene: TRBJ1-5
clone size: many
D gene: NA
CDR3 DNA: TGTGCCAGCAGTACATACAAGGAGAGGGGCAATCAGCCCCAGCATTTT
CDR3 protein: CASSTYKERGNQPQHF

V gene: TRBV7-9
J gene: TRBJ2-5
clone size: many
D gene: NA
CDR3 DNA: TGTGCCAGCAGCTTAGTTCAAATAGGGGGACAAGAGACCCAGTACTTC
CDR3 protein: CASSLVQIGGQETQYF

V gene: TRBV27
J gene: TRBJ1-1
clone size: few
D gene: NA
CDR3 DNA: TGTGCCAGCAGTAGTCCCGGGACTTTGAGGGCAGCTTTCTTT
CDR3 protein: CASSSPGTLRAAFF

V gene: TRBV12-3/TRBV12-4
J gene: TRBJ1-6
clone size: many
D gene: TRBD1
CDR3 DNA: TGTGCCAGCAGCTGGGGACAGGGGTACTCACCCCTCCACTTT
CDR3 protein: CASSWGQGYSPLHF

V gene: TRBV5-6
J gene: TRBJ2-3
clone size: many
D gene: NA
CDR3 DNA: TGTGCCAGCAGGGACACATTCACAGATACGCAGTATTTT
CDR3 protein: CASRDTFTDTQYF

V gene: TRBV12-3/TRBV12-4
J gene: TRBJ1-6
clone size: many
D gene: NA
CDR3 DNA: TGTGCCAGCAGTTTAGGGGGGGCCCCCCTTTCACCCCTCCACTTT
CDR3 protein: CASSLGGAPLSPLHF

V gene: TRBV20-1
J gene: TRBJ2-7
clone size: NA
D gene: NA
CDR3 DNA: TGCAGTGCTAGAGCTCCAGGGATGAACGAGCAGTACTTC
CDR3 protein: CSARAPGMNEQYF

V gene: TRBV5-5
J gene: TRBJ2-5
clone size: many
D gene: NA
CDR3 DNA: TGTGCCAGCAACCGGGACCCCAAAGAGACCCAGTACTTC
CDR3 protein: CASNRDPKETQYF

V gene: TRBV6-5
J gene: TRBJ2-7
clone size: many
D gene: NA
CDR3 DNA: TGTGCCAGCAGTTACTCGACGGGGGATACCTACGAGCAGTACTTC
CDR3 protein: CASSYSTGDTYEQYF

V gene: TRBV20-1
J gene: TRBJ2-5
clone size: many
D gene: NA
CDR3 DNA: TGCAGCGCCCGCACCCAGAAAGAGACCCAGTACTTC
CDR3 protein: CSARTQKETQYF

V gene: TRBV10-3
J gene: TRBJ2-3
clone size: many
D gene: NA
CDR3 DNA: TGTGCCATCAGAAAAGTGGGGGGGCGCGGGGATACGCAGTATTTT
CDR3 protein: CAIRKVGGRGDTQYF

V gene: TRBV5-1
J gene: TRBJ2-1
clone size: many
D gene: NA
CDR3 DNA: TGCGCCAGCAGCTCCGCTGGAAACTACAATGAGCAGTTCTTC
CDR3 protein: CASSSAGNYNEQFF

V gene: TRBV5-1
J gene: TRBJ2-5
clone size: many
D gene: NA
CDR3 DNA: TGCGCCAGCAAAAAAGGACAAGAGACCCAGTACTTC
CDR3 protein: CASKKGQETQYF

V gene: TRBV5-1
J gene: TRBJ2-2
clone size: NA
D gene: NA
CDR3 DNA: TGCGCCAGCAGCTTGGAAGGGTTGGCCAGGGAGCTGTTTTTT
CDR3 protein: CASSLEGLARELFF

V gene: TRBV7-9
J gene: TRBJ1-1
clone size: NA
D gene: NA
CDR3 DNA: TGTGCCAGCAGCTCTAAGGGGTCAGAGGACACTGAAGCTTTCTTT
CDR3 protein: CASSSKGSEDTEAFF

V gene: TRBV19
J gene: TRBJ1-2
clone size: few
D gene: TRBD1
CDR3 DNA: TGTGCCAGTAGTACCAGGACAGGGAGGGGCTACACCTTC
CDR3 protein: CASSTRTGRGYTF

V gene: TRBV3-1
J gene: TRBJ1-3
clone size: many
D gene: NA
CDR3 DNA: TGTGCCAGCAGCGGGAGTTTTACTGGAAACACCATATATTTT
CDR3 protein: CASSGSFTGNTIYF

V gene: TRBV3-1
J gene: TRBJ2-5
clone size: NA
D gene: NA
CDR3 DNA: TGTGTCAGCAGCCAAGAGACAGGACCTCAAGAGACCCAGTACTTC
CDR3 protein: CVSSQETGPQETQYF

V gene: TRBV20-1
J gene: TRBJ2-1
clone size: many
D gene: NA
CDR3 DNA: TGCAGTGCCTGCGGGCCCTCCTACAATGAGCAGTTCTTC
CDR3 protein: CSACGPSYNEQFF

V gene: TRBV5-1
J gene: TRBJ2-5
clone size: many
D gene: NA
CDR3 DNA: TGCGCCAGCATCCCGGCCGACGGAAAGACCCAGTACTTC
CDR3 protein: CASIPADGKTQYF

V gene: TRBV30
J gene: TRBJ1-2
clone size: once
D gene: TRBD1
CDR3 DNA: TGTGCCTGGAGTGAAGGGCTGGGGACAGCCTATGGCTACACCTTC
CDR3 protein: CAWSEGLGTAYGYTF

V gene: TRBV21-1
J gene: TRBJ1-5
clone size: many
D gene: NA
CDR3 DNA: TGTGCCAGCAGCGAAGTCCACGGGGGTCGTAGCAATCAGCCCCAGCATTTT
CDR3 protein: CASSEVHGGRSNQPQHF

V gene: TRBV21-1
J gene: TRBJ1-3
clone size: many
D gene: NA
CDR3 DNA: TGTGCCAGCCTCGGTACTGGGGTGTTTAACACCATATATTTT
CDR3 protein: CASLGTGVFNTIYF

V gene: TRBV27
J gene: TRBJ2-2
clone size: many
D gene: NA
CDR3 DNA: TGTGCCAGCAGTTTATCCTCCCACACCGGGGAGCTGTTTTTT
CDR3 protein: CASSLSSHTGELFF

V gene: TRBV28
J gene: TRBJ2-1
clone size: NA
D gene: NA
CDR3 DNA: TGTGCCAGCAGCCCCCCTAGCACCAATGAGCAGTTCTTC
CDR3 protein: CASSPPSTNEQFF

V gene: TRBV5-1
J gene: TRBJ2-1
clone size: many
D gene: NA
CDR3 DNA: TGCGCCAGCAGCAACCGTCCAATAGCGGTCAGCTCCTACAATGAGCAGTTCTTC
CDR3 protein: CASSNRPIAVSSYNEQFF

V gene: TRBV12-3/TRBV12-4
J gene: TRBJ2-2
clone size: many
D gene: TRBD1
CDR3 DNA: TGTGCCAGCAGTACGACAGGGTGGAACACCGGGGAGCTGTTTTTT
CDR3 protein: CASSTTGWNTGELFF

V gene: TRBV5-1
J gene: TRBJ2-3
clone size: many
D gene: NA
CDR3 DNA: TGCGCCAGCAGCTTGGAGGGGTATACGCAGTATTTT
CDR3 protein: CASSLEGYTQYF

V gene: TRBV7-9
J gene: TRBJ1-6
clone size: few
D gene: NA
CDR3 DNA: TGTGCCAGCAGCCCCCAGGGAGCCCCCCTCCACTTT
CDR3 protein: CASSPQGAPLHF

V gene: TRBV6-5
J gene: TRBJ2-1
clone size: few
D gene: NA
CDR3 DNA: TGTGCCAGCAGTTACACGAAGGGACCAGGGGATGAGCAGTTCTTC
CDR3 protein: CASSYTKGPGDEQFF

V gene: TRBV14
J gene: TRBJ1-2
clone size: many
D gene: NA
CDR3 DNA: TGTGCCAGCAGCCCCATTCGAGGCTATGGCTACACCTTC
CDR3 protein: CASSPIRGYGYTF

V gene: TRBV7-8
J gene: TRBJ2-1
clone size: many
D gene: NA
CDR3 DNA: TGTGCCAGCAGCTCGAGGGGTGTTTGGGATGAGCAGTTCTTC
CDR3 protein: CASSSRGVWDEQFF

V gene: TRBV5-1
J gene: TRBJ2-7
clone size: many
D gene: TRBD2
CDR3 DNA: TGCGCCAGCAGCTTGGGGACAGGGACTAGCGGAGAGCAGTACTTC
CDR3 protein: CASSLGTGTSGEQYF

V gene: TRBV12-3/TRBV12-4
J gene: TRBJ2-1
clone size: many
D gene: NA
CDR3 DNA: TGTGCCAGCACCGCCTTTGGAGGAGGATCGGGTGAGCAGTTCTTC
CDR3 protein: CASTAFGGGSGEQFF

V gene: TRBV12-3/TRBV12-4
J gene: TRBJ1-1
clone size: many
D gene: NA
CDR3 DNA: TGTGCCAGCAGGGGGCTCGACTGGAACACTGAAGCTTTCTTT
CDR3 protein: CASRGLDWNTEAFF

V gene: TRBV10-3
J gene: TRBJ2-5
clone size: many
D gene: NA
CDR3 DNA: TGTGCCATCAGTGGCTCGGGAAGCGAGACCCAGTACTTC
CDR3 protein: CAISGSGSETQYF

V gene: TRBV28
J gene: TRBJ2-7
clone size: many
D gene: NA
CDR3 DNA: TGTGCCAGCAGTTTGGGCACAGGGTCGGGGGGTTACGAGCAGTACTTC
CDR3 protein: CASSLGTGSGGYEQYF

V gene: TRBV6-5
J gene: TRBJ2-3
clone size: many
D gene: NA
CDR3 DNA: TGTGCCAGCAGTTACTCGACAGTGCAGTATTTT
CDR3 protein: CASSYSTVQYF

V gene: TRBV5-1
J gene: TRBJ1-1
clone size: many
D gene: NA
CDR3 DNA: TGCGCCAGCAGCTTGGCTAATGTAGGCCTGAACACTGAAGCTTTCTTT
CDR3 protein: CASSLANVGLNTEAFF

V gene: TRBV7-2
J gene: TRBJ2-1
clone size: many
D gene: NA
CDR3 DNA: TGTGCCAGCAGCCCGACAGGTTTTGGAAGTGAGCAGTTCTTC
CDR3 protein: CASSPTGFGSEQFF

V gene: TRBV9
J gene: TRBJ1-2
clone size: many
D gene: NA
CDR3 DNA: TGTGCCAGCAGCGCGCTACAGGGAGTTGGCTATGGCTACACCTTC
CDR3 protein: CASSALQGVGYGYTF

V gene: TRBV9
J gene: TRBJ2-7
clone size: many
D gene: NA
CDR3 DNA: TGTGCCAGCAGCGTGGACACTTCCTACGAGCAGTACTTC
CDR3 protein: CASSVDTSYEQYF

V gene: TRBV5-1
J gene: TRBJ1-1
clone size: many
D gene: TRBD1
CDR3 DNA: TGCGCCAGCAGCTTGGCCAGGGGGGTGGGCACTGAAGCTTTCTTT
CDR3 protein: CASSLARGVGTEAFF